Below, one T cell receptor beta chain is given with its context. The antigen remains unidentified. Profiling relied on immunoSEQ multiplex PCR, and the TCRdb table lists in-frame clones only, not all of them. The sample holds some 2,100,000 clones, approximately 94% seen once. The data derive from a study of shared clonotypes between healthy human individuals. Findings and caveats of the study: Non-shared clonotypes had lower generation probabilities than clonotypes shared by all four sorted-subset donors.

As defined, naive CD8 cells were CD45RO-negative and positively selected for CCR7, with terminally differentiated effector memory CD45RA+ cells excluded. This receptor was identified in a man younger than 35 in good health. Some clones in this sample may be carry-over from other donors' samples. What was sequenced was naive CD8+ T cells from PBMCs.

The CDR3 sequence: CASTGQGLQETQYF. The CDR3 region has the DNA TGTGCCAGCACGGGGCAGGGCCTCCAAGAGACCCAGTACTTC. The chain recombines TRBV2 with TRBJ2-5; D tentatively fits TRBD1 or TRBD2 (5 bases each). Per germline, CDR1 SNHLY and CDR2 FYNNEI. The V and J ends lost 7 bases and 1 base respectively, with 13 bases between them. The CDR3 spans 14 residues.